Listed below are T cell receptor beta chains from one sample, sequenced in a study of shared clonotypes between healthy human individuals. This table comes from immunoSEQ multiplex PCR, and its TCRdb copy is limited to in-frame clones, with some not included. The data hold 1,400,000 or so clones, with 98% observed a single time. Sequenced material: naive CD4+ T cells sorted from blood. These receptor sequences come from a man younger than 45 in good health. The CDR3 runs from the conserved cysteine through the conserved F or W.

>TRBV6-5|TRBJ1-2
CASSTQGGYGYTF
>TRBV15|TRBJ2-4
CATTSGSYAKNIQYF
>TRBV5-6|TRBJ2-1
CASSAYRGVGAYNEQFF
>TRBV9|TRBJ2-5
CASSIRGEETQYF
>TRBV27|TRBJ2-7
CASSNRGQGSYHEQYF
>TRBV5-6|TRBJ2-1
CASSPKLATLDEQFF
>TRBV19|TRBJ2-3
CASSYHRGKTDTQYF
>TRBV28|TRBJ2-2
CASNRGNTGELFF
>TRBV7-2|TRBJ2-2
CASSPAWAGELFF
>TRBV27|TRBJ1-5
CASSPIRGGRSNQPQHF
>TRBV28|TRBJ1-2
CASSRRQGKMGHGYTF
>TRBV28|TRBJ2-7
CASSSPWGTGSYEQYF
>TRBV6-6|TRBJ2-1
CASNPGLPHNEQFF
>TRBV19|TRBJ2-5
CASSPSGQETQYF
>TRBV19|TRBJ1-2
CASSAGLDYGYTF
>TRBV28|TRBJ1-5
CASSRDGSNQPQHF